These T cell receptor beta chains were read from a single sample in a study of cytomegalovirus exposure and HLA in healthy donors. The table came from immunoSEQ multiplex PCR; TCRdb's copy has only in-frame clones and leaves some out. This sample has about 67,000 clones, with roughly 94% found just once. Material: PBMCs. These receptors were collected from a young woman in good health and CMV-seronegative. Each CDR3 is given with its conserved first and last residue. D genes are given only for firm matches. The size entry is marked missing in some rows and otherwise reads once, few, many or a size class.

CDR3 protein: CASSPGQGLYGYTF
CDR3 DNA: TGTGCCAGCAGCCCGGGACAGGGGCTTTATGGCTACACCTTC
J gene: TRBJ1-2
clone size: -
D gene: TRBD1
V gene: TRBV6-5

CDR3 protein: CASHLGNEQFF
CDR3 DNA: TGTGCCAGCCATCTAGGCAATGAGCAGTTCTTC
J gene: TRBJ2-1
clone size: -
D gene: -
V gene: TRBV2

CDR3 protein: CASSARTGTGNTIYF
CDR3 DNA: TGTGCCAGCAGCGCAAGAACGGGGACTGGAAACACCATATATTTT
J gene: TRBJ1-3
clone size: -
D gene: -
V gene: TRBV9

CDR3 protein: CASSLSPSAEAFF
CDR3 DNA: TGTGCCAGCAGCTTGAGCCCGAGCGCTGAAGCTTTCTTT
J gene: TRBJ1-1
clone size: -
D gene: -
V gene: TRBV5-5

CDR3 protein: CASGLSWSETQYF
CDR3 DNA: TGTGCTAGTGGTTTATCCTGGAGCGAGACCCAGTACTTC
J gene: TRBJ2-5
clone size: -
D gene: -
V gene: TRBV12-5

CDR3 protein: CASSESNLLETFTYEQYF
CDR3 DNA: TGTGCCAGCAGTGAATCCAATTTGCTAGAAACCTTTACATACGAGCAGTACTTC
J gene: TRBJ2-7
clone size: once
D gene: -
V gene: TRBV6-1

CDR3 protein: CASSLGLNQETQYF
CDR3 DNA: TGTGCCAGCAGCCTGGGGCTCAACCAAGAGACCCAGTACTTC
J gene: TRBJ2-5
clone size: -
D gene: -
V gene: TRBV5-6

CDR3 protein: CASSPLIGAGELFF
CDR3 DNA: TGTGCCAGCAGTCCCCTTATCGGGGCCGGGGAGCTGTTTTTT
J gene: TRBJ2-2
clone size: once
D gene: -
V gene: TRBV28

CDR3 protein: CASSSGKESTEAFF
CDR3 DNA: TGTGCCAGCAGTTCAGGGAAAGAGAGCACTGAAGCTTTCTTT
J gene: TRBJ1-1
clone size: -
D gene: -
V gene: TRBV13

CDR3 protein: CASSQDSRQFF
CDR3 DNA: TGCGCCAGCAGCCAGGACAGTCGACAGTTCTTC
J gene: TRBJ2-1
clone size: -
D gene: -
V gene: TRBV4-1

CDR3 protein: CASSVDRAYNEQFF
CDR3 DNA: TGTGCCAGCAGTGTGGACAGGGCCTACAATGAGCAGTTCTTC
J gene: TRBJ2-1
clone size: -
D gene: TRBD1
V gene: TRBV2

CDR3 protein: CASSLRGFGYTF
CDR3 DNA: TGTGCCAGCAGTTTAAGAGGGTTCGGCTACACCTTC
J gene: TRBJ1-2
clone size: -
D gene: -
V gene: TRBV27

CDR3 protein: CASSPGTGGPNTGELFF
CDR3 DNA: TGTGCCAGCAGCCCGGGGACAGGGGGCCCTAACACCGGGGAGCTGTTTTTT
J gene: TRBJ2-2
clone size: once
D gene: TRBD1
V gene: TRBV7-3

CDR3 protein: CASSVRRTSGDQETQYF
CDR3 DNA: TGTGCCAGCAGCGTAAGGAGGACTAGCGGGGATCAAGAGACCCAGTACTTC
J gene: TRBJ2-5
clone size: -
D gene: TRBD2
V gene: TRBV9

CDR3 protein: CASSPRTSGGNEQFF
CDR3 DNA: TGTGCCAGCAGCCCAAGGACTAGCGGGGGCAATGAGCAGTTCTTC
J gene: TRBJ2-1
clone size: -
D gene: TRBD2
V gene: TRBV7-3

CDR3 protein: CASSVSGGGWEQYF
CDR3 DNA: TGTGCCAGCAGCGTTAGCGGGGGTGGTTGGGAGCAGTACTTC
J gene: TRBJ2-7
clone size: -
D gene: TRBD2
V gene: TRBV5-5

CDR3 protein: CASSSYSGTDRSKQYF
CDR3 DNA: TGCGCCAGCAGCTCATACTCCGGGACAGATCGGTCCAAGCAGTACTTC
J gene: TRBJ2-7
clone size: -
D gene: TRBD1
V gene: TRBV4-3

CDR3 protein: CASSLDLREQYF
CDR3 DNA: TGTGCCAGCAGCTTAGACCTTCGGGAGCAGTACTTC
J gene: TRBJ2-7
clone size: -
D gene: -
V gene: TRBV7-9

CDR3 protein: CASSYGGVGTEAFF
CDR3 DNA: TGTGCCAGCAGTTACGGGGGGGTTGGCACTGAAGCTTTCTTT
J gene: TRBJ1-1
clone size: -
D gene: -
V gene: TRBV6-5

CDR3 protein: CASSLTLYEQFF
CDR3 DNA: TGTGCCAGCAGCTTGACGCTATATGAGCAGTTCTTC
J gene: TRBJ2-1
clone size: -
D gene: -
V gene: TRBV5-6

CDR3 protein: CASSSDPQGSYEQYF
CDR3 DNA: TGTGCCAGCAGCTCGGACCCCCAGGGGTCCTACGAGCAGTACTTC
J gene: TRBJ2-7
clone size: once
D gene: -
V gene: TRBV7-9

CDR3 protein: CASSQTGGNGYTF
CDR3 DNA: TGTGCCAGCAGCCAGACAGGGGGCAATGGCTACACCTTC
J gene: TRBJ1-2
clone size: -
D gene: TRBD1
V gene: TRBV11-3

CDR3 protein: CASSLGQGAEKLFF
CDR3 DNA: TGTGCCAGCAGCTTAGGACAGGGGGCTGAAAAACTGTTTTTT
J gene: TRBJ1-4
clone size: -
D gene: TRBD1
V gene: TRBV7-2

CDR3 protein: CASSLGGVHYEQYF
CDR3 DNA: TGTGCCAGCAGCTTGGGCGGGGTGCACTACGAGCAGTACTTC
J gene: TRBJ2-7
clone size: -
D gene: -
V gene: TRBV5-6

CDR3 protein: CASSLASGGTGVPQYF
CDR3 DNA: TGTGCCAGCAGTTTAGCCAGCGGGGGCACGGGGGTACCCCAGTACTTC
J gene: TRBJ2-5
clone size: -
D gene: TRBD2
V gene: TRBV27

CDR3 protein: CASSPGKRVFYGYTF
CDR3 DNA: TGTGCCAGCAGCCCAGGAAAGAGGGTTTTCTATGGCTACACCTTC
J gene: TRBJ1-2
clone size: -
D gene: -
V gene: TRBV9

CDR3 protein: CASSDVDRLTSEQYF
CDR3 DNA: TGTGCCAGCAGTGATGTAGACAGGTTAACTAGCGAGCAGTACTTC
J gene: TRBJ2-7
clone size: -
D gene: -
V gene: TRBV2

CDR3 protein: CARGDRESTDTQYF
CDR3 DNA: TGTGCCAGAGGGGACAGGGAGAGCACAGATACGCAGTATTTT
J gene: TRBJ2-3
clone size: -
D gene: TRBD1
V gene: TRBV5-3

CDR3 protein: CASSGSSTDTQYF
CDR3 DNA: TGTGCCAGCAGTGGTTCTAGCACAGATACGCAGTATTTT
J gene: TRBJ2-3
clone size: few
D gene: -
V gene: TRBV6-4

CDR3 protein: CASSLDGHSNQPQHF
CDR3 DNA: TGTGCCAGCAGCCTTGACGGACATAGCAATCAGCCCCAGCATTTT
J gene: TRBJ1-5
clone size: -
D gene: -
V gene: TRBV2

CDR3 protein: CASSPQGFEQYF
CDR3 DNA: TGCGCCAGCAGCCCGCAGGGGTTCGAGCAGTACTTC
J gene: TRBJ2-7
clone size: -
D gene: -
V gene: TRBV4-1

CDR3 protein: CASSEGGTDTQYF
CDR3 DNA: TGTGCCAGCAGTGAAGGGGGCACAGATACGCAGTATTTT
J gene: TRBJ2-3
clone size: -
D gene: -
V gene: TRBV9

CDR3 protein: CASSLGGRGQGERYGYTF
CDR3 DNA: TGTGCCAGCAGCTTAGGTGGGCGGGGACAGGGAGAACGCTATGGCTACACCTTC
J gene: TRBJ1-2
clone size: -
D gene: TRBD1
V gene: TRBV13

CDR3 protein: CASSLATDTQYF
CDR3 DNA: TGTGCCAGCAGCTTGGCCACAGATACGCAGTATTTT
J gene: TRBJ2-3
clone size: -
D gene: -
V gene: TRBV7-2

CDR3 protein: CASSSVTEAFF
CDR3 DNA: TGTGCCAGCAGTTCAGTCACTGAAGCTTTCTTT
J gene: TRBJ1-1
clone size: -
D gene: -
V gene: TRBV6-5

CDR3 protein: CASNSRTGVNTEAFF
CDR3 DNA: TGTGCCAGTAATTCCCGGACAGGGGTGAACACTGAAGCTTTCTTT
J gene: TRBJ1-1
clone size: -
D gene: TRBD1
V gene: TRBV19

CDR3 protein: CASSYSYPNRGNTIYF
CDR3 DNA: TGTGCCAGCAGCTACTCTTATCCCAACCGCGGAAACACCATATATTTT
J gene: TRBJ1-3
clone size: -
D gene: -
V gene: TRBV7-8

CDR3 protein: CASSDSSGGGTDTQYF
CDR3 DNA: TGTGCCAGCAGTGACTCTAGCGGGGGAGGCACAGATACGCAGTATTTT
J gene: TRBJ2-3
clone size: -
D gene: TRBD2
V gene: TRBV6-4

CDR3 protein: CASSVARGLVGELFF
CDR3 DNA: TGTGCCAGCAGCGTAGCCAGGGGGCTCGTCGGGGAGCTGTTTTTT
J gene: TRBJ2-2
clone size: -
D gene: TRBD1
V gene: TRBV9

CDR3 protein: CASTRTGPGTRETQYF
CDR3 DNA: TGTGCCAGCACTAGAACGGGGCCGGGGACTAGGGAGACCCAGTACTTC
J gene: TRBJ2-5
clone size: -
D gene: -
V gene: TRBV21-1

CDR3 protein: CASRQGSRLAGNEQYF
CDR3 DNA: TGTGCCAGCAGACAAGGGTCTCGACTAGCGGGGAACGAGCAGTACTTC
J gene: TRBJ2-7
clone size: -
D gene: TRBD2
V gene: TRBV5-4

CDR3 protein: CASSAGGVNTGELFF
CDR3 DNA: TGTGCCAGCAGCGCGGGGGGGGTGAACACCGGGGAGCTGTTTTTT
J gene: TRBJ2-2
clone size: -
D gene: TRBD2
V gene: TRBV9

CDR3 protein: CASSLGGVDRGAFF
CDR3 DNA: TGTGCCAGCAGCTTGGGGGGGGTGGACAGGGGAGCTTTCTTT
J gene: TRBJ1-1
clone size: -
D gene: TRBD1
V gene: TRBV5-6

CDR3 protein: CASERGQGVYEQYF
CDR3 DNA: TGTGCCAGCGAGCGGGGACAGGGAGTCTACGAGCAGTACTTC
J gene: TRBJ2-7
clone size: -
D gene: TRBD1
V gene: TRBV7-9

CDR3 protein: CASSRISGTGGEDTQYF
CDR3 DNA: TGTGCCAGCTCACGAATTTCCGGGACAGGGGGCGAAGATACGCAGTATTTT
J gene: TRBJ2-3
clone size: -
D gene: TRBD1
V gene: TRBV18

CDR3 protein: CATSRDTHVSSYNEQFF
CDR3 DNA: TGTGCCACCAGCAGAGATACTCACGTGAGCTCCTACAATGAGCAGTTCTTC
J gene: TRBJ2-1
clone size: -
D gene: -
V gene: TRBV15

CDR3 protein: CASSQDNQAVDYNSPLHF
CDR3 DNA: TGCGCCAGCAGCCAAGATAACCAGGCTGTGGACTATAATTCACCCCTCCACTTT
J gene: TRBJ1-6
clone size: -
D gene: -
V gene: TRBV4-3

CDR3 protein: CASSMGGTGAYEQYF
CDR3 DNA: TGTGCCAGTAGTATGGGTGGGACAGGCGCATACGAGCAGTACTTC
J gene: TRBJ2-7
clone size: -
D gene: TRBD1
V gene: TRBV19

CDR3 protein: CASSLTMPGGTGTQYF
CDR3 DNA: TGTGCCAGCAGCTTAACGATGCCGGGGGGTACCGGGACCCAGTACTTC
J gene: TRBJ2-5
clone size: -
D gene: TRBD2
V gene: TRBV7-2

CDR3 protein: CASSFSTGTDSPLHF
CDR3 DNA: TGTGCCAGCAGTTTTTCCACCGGGACAGATTCACCCCTCCACTTT
J gene: TRBJ1-6
clone size: -
D gene: TRBD1
V gene: TRBV6-6

CDR3 protein: CASRDLQGVGAEAFF
CDR3 DNA: TGTGCCAGCAGAGATTTACAGGGTGTAGGCGCTGAAGCTTTCTTT
J gene: TRBJ1-1
clone size: -
D gene: -
V gene: TRBV25-1

CDR3 protein: CASSPQGAEGHQPQHF
CDR3 DNA: TGCGCCAGCAGCCCTCAGGGGGCCGAGGGCCATCAGCCCCAGCATTTT
J gene: TRBJ1-5
clone size: -
D gene: TRBD1
V gene: TRBV5-1

CDR3 protein: CASSPAGGGAHEQYF
CDR3 DNA: TGTGCCAGCAGTCCCGCTGGCGGGGGGGCCCACGAGCAGTACTTC
J gene: TRBJ2-7
clone size: -
D gene: TRBD2
V gene: TRBV28

CDR3 protein: CSVLSRGGNEKLFF
CDR3 DNA: TGCAGCGTTCTGTCCAGGGGTGGGAATGAAAAACTGTTTTTT
J gene: TRBJ1-4
clone size: -
D gene: -
V gene: TRBV29-1